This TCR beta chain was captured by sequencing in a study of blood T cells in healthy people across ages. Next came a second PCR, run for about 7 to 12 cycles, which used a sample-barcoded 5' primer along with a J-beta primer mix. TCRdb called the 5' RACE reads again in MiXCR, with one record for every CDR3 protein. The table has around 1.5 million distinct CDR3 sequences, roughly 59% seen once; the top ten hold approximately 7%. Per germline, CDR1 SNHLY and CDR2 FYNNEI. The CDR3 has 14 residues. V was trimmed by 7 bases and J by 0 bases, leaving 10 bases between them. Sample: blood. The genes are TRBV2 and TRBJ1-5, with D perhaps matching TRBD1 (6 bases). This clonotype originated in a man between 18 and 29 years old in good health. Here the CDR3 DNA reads TGTGCCAGCAATGACAGGACTAGCAATCAGCCCCAGCATTTT. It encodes CASNDRTSNQPQHF.